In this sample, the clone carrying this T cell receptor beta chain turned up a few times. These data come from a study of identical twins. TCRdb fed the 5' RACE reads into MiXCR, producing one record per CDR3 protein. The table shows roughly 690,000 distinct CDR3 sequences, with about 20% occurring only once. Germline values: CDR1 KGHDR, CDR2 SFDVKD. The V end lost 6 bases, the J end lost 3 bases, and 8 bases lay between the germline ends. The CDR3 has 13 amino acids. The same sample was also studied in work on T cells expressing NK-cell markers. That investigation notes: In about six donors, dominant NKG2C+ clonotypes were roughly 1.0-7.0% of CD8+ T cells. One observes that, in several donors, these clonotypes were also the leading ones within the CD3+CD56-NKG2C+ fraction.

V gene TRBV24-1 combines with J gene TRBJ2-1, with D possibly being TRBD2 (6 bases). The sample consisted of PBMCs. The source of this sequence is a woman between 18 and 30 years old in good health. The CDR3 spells CATSPGSYNEQFF. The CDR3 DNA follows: TGTGCCACCAGTCCCGGGAGCTACAATGAGCAGTTCTTC.